The rows below give T cell receptor beta chains drawn from one sample of a study of T-cell memory formation after mild COVID-19. One entry per CDR3 protein results from TCRdb running MiXCR on the 5' RACE reads. This sample has about 290,000 distinct CDR3 sequences; about a sixth occur once, and the top ten carry more than 20%. The sample was PBMCs or a T cell subset sorted from them (not recorded which). The receptors originated from a man aged 18-30 years who had mild COVID-19 (a few samples of this study predate the infection). Cell type and time point are not known. CDR3s leave out the opening cysteine and the closing phenylalanine or tryptophan. The order of the fields is J gene, V gene, D gene, CDR3 protein. D genes are given only for firm matches.

TRBJ2-7 TRBV7-8 TRBD2 ASSKLAGYSYEQY
TRBJ1-2 TRBV7-2 TRBD1 ASSPTAGQGYGYT
TRBJ1-1 TRBV6-5 . ASSYRGGGGTEAF
TRBJ1-2 TRBV4-1 TRBD1 ASSQEWSYRGHGYT
TRBJ2-3 TRBV11-2 . ASSLVRGSTDTQY
TRBJ2-5 TRBV7-2 . ASSFGTHQETQY
TRBJ1-4 TRBV5-1 TRBD1 ASTPFGQAGEKLF
TRBJ2-6 TRBV5-4 . ASSLPGSGANVLT
TRBJ1-1 TRBV7-2 TRBD1 ASSLLDRGGDTEAF
TRBJ2-5 TRBV14 . ASSQVQGWMETQY
TRBJ2-5 TRBV28 . ASRRGETQY
TRBJ2-7 TRBV20-1 . SAADVGQY
TRBJ1-5 TRBV4-1 TRBD1 ASSLWDRRDQPQH
TRBJ1-4 TRBV20-1 . SATDSGGEKLF
TRBJ1-4 TRBV20-1 TRBD1 SAIPGDRGNEKLF
TRBJ2-4 TRBV5-1 . ASSFPGQNIQY
TRBJ2-7 TRBV4-1 . ASSQDLGIGYEQY
TRBJ2-1 TRBV7-2 TRBD1 ATDGTVNNEQF
TRBJ2-5 TRBV5-1 . ASSLFGGRETQY
TRBJ1-3 TRBV6-5 . ASSYSITGSSGNTIY
TRBJ2-2 TRBV6-5 . ASRSGGAGELF
TRBJ1-2 TRBV20-1 . SASGGGLGYT
TRBJ2-2 TRBV4-1 TRBD1 ASSQETGVNTGELF
TRBJ2-3 TRBV10-3 . AITGRGPGDTQY
TRBJ2-1 TRBV9 . ASSVVPGYNEQF
TRBJ2-5 TRBV10-3 . AISERQETQY
TRBJ2-7 TRBV5-1 . ASSPTGTLDEQY
TRBJ2-5 TRBV20-1 TRBD1 SAINRGGETQY
TRBJ1-1 TRBV11-2 . ASNPRGSRGFEAF
TRBJ2-5 TRBV9 . ASSVGTHDSLQETQY
TRBJ2-2 TRBV18 . ASSLTSQTNTGELF
TRBJ2-7 TRBV5-1 TRBD1 ASSLSFDRASDEQY
TRBJ1-6 TRBV7-8 TRBD1 ASSYGQVDNSPLH
TRBJ2-2 TRBV4-3 . ASSQAGSTGELF
TRBJ2-3 TRBV4-3 TRBD2 ASSQGGAGTSTDTQY
TRBJ1-2 TRBV5-6 . ASSFDGRGYT
TRBJ1-6 TRBV28 TRBD1 ASSIPDRSGSPLH
TRBJ1-5 TRBV2 . ASRGDRQPQH
TRBJ1-1 TRBV12-3/TRBV12-4 TRBD1 ASLTGRTEAF
TRBJ1-2 TRBV9 . ASSGTHYGYT
TRBJ2-3 TRBV30 . AWSVPQAGSTDTQY
TRBJ2-5 TRBV12-3/TRBV12-4 TRBD2 ASSPTLAGGQETQY
TRBJ2-7 TRBV5-1 TRBD1 ASSHGTGLYEQY